What follows are 2 T cell receptor beta chains derived from one specimen sequenced in a study. TCRdb called the reads again in MiXCR, with one record for every CDR3 protein. The sample shows under 950 distinct CDR3 sequences, 6.1% of them seen only once. Sequencing was performed on CD4+ T cells from synovial fluid. These receptors came from a human donor with rheumatoid arthritis.

Sample share makes this clonotype medium-sized. The genes are TRBV29-1 and TRBJ2-7; the D gene could be TRBD1 or TRBD2 (7 bases each). Trimming shortened V by 2 bases and J by 3 bases, and 17 bases separated the two germline ends. CDR1 SQVTM and CDR2 ANQGSEA come from the germline V gene. CDR3 length: 15 amino acids. The CDR3, as DNA: TGCAGCGTTGAATCTCAGGGGGGGGGCGGCTACGAGCAGTACTTC. Its translation: CSVESQGGGGYEQYF.

This clonotype is large by share. The rearrangement uses TRBV5-4 and TRBJ2-2; D is perhaps TRBD1 or TRBD2 (6 bases each). This CDR3 region has 13 residues. V lost 4 bases, J lost 5 bases, and 9 bases lay in between. CDR1 is SGHNT and CDR2 is YYREEE in the germline V gene (reference sequence). CDR3 in DNA: TGTGCCAGCAGCAAGGGGGGAACCGGGGAGCTGTTTTTT. Its protein product is CASSKGGTGELFF.